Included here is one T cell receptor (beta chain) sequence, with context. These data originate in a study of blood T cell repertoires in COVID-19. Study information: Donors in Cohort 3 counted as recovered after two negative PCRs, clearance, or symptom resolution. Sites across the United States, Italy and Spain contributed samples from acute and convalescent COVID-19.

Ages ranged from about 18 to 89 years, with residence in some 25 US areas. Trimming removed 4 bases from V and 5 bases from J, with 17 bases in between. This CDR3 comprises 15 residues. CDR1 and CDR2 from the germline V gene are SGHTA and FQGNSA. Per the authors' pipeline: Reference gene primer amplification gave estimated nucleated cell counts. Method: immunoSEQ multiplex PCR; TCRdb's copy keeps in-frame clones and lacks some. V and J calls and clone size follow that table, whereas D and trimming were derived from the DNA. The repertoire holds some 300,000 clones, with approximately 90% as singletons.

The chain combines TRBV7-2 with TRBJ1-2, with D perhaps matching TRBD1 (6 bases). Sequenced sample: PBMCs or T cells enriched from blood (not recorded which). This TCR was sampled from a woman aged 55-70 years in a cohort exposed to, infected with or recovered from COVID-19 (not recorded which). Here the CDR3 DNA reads TGTGCCAGCAGCTCCTCGGGGGGCGCGGGTTATGGCTACACCTTC. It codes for CASSSSGGAGYGYTF. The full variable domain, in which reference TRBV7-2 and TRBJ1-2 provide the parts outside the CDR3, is GAGVSQSPSNKVTEKGKDVELRCDPISGHTALYWYRQSLGQGLEFLIYFQGNSAPDKSGLPSDRFSAERTGGSVSTLTIQRTQQEDSAVYLCASSSSGGAGYGYTFGSGTRLTVV.